This T cell receptor beta chain was recorded in a study of radiation and T cells in renal cell carcinoma. The study's findings and limits: Top tumor clonotypes rose in blood 2 weeks post-radiation, then contracted.

In the case of this clone: The antigen remains undetermined.

The V gene end was trimmed by 4 bases and the J gene end by 6 bases; junction bases not matched to a gene: 9. The CDR3 extends over 16 amino acids. The germline V gene has CDR1 MGHRA and CDR2 YSYEKL. Time point reported: baseline pretreatment blood. Sample treatment: 15 Gy SBRT to primary tumor, nephrectomy 4 weeks later. This table comes from immunoSEQ multiplex PCR, and its TCRdb copy is limited to in-frame clones, with some not included. Of tens of thousands of clones in the sample, over 65% are singletons; the top ten hold 5% to 8%. V and J are TRBV4-1 and TRBJ2-1; the match to TRBD2 covers 10 bases. This clonotype originated in a man aged 60-69 years with renal cell carcinoma. This material consisted of blood, taken from a patient whose treatment included radiotherapy and nephrectomy. The CDR3 reads CASSRFGTSAVNEQFF. The CDR3 DNA sequence: TGCGCCAGCAGCCGATTCGGGACTAGCGCGGTCAATGAGCAGTTCTTC.